This T cell receptor (beta chain) was recorded in a study of molecular identifiers for immune sequencing clone quantification (dated 2018 in TCRdb). About the investigation overall: In a replicate experiment, RNA from about 20,000 or 100,000 naive CD8 T cells was split into five aliquots, four of which were sequenced. This methods study benchmarked molecular-identifier clustering-based TCR repertoire sequencing (MIDCIRS) and TCR RNA copy counting, using CD8 T cells to do so. Broader findings and caveats from the paper: When barcode sub-clustering was not used, chimeric consensus sequences inflated TCR diversity, with chimeras reaching as high as 47%. The naive libraries included spiked-in Jurkat TCR RNA (roughly 9 copies' worth), and this RNA is not part of the donor repertoire. Spiked-in Jurkat TCR RNA equal to a single cell's worth was reported to be detectable even within one million naive CD8 T cells. In CMV-specific effector cells, over 99% of molecules were held by clones above 20 RNA copies, whereas under 1% of molecules were held by such clones in naive cells. The sizes of highly expanded clones could end up underestimated when identical TCR molecules share a barcode. Modeling gave 3 to 3.5 recovered TCR RNA copies per cell versus around 9.9 by digital PCR, implying approximately 30% capture efficiency.

Per the germline V gene, SGHVS is the CDR1 and FQNEAQ is the CDR2. The germline V end is reduced by 1 base and the J end by 7 bases; junction bases left unmatched: 5. The CDR3 runs 16 amino acids, cysteine and phenylalanine included. Of the read, only the CDR3 DNA is kept; its 48 bases are in frame from base 1. The table lists this clonotype with many counts. The specificity of this receptor is unknown. No per-base quality is available; no much larger clone lies one base away. The method was PCR. TCRdb records Illumina HiSeq 4000 as the sequencer. Bulk TCR libraries were generated as previously described, with the TCR primers listed in Table S5 used. The Qiagen AllPrep DNA/RNA kit was used to purify total RNA. Before any analysis, reads coming from multiple sequencing runs of the same library were combined into one pool. Per the source publication's procedure: Reads were retained only if the reads had an exact TCR constant sequence, and the retained reads were trimmed to 150 nt and grouped according to their 12-nt molecular barcodes. Reads in each barcode group were sub-clustered using a 15% Levenshtein threshold, and a quality-weighted consensus sequence was built for each RNA molecule. Non-functional sequences were filtered out, along with any lower-count sequence sitting one edit away from another sequence. Based on a fit of two negative binomial distributions, barcode sub-clusters having less than 20% of the maximum read count were discarded. Clones were called with MiXCR by TCRdb after fastp trimmed the public reads at Q25, and only in-frame beta chains were retained. Rows matching on CDR3 protein sequence are summarized as one entry with the most common DNA and genes. The V and J calls here are based on TCRdb, not the publication. Counted in this sample were some 65,000 distinct CDR3 sequences; under 20% of them appeared once. Roughly 1.6% of the sample rests with the top ten.

Libraries of naive CD8 T cells were generated from about 21,000 to 970,000 sorted cells, with 10%, 30% or 50% of the purified RNA used. Naive CD8 T cells, defined as CD8+CD4-CCR7+CD45RA+, were FACS-sorted into RLT Plus buffer on a BD FACSAria II. Detection sensitivity was tested by spiking Jurkat RNA equal to ten TCR copies' worth into samples containing roughly 17,000-1,000,000 naive CD8 T cells. CD8 T cells were enriched with RosetteSep CD8+ T Cell Enrichment Cocktail and Ficoll-Paque, followed by ACK red cell lysis. Source material: naive CD8+ T cells from blood, with Jurkat cell RNA spiked in. Interpreted using the paper, the cell subset or site label stands for: FACS-sorted CD8+CD4-CCR7+CD45RA+ naive T cells. The V and J segments used are TRBV7-8 and TRBJ2-7; 15 nucleotides in the junction match TRBD2. This TCR was sampled from a human donor in good health. Some libraries in this study had Jurkat cell RNA spiked in. The DNA sequence is TGTGCCAGCAGCTTAGGGGGACTAGCGGGAGGTCCTGAGCAGTACTTC. Its translation reads: CASSLGGLAGGPEQYF. The full variable domain, completed from the reference TRBV7-8 and TRBJ2-7 proteins outside the CDR3, reads GAGVSQSPRYKVAKRGQDVALRCDPISGHVSLFWYQQALGQGPEFLTYFQNEAQLDKSGLPSDRFFAERPEGSVSTLKIQRTQQEDSAVYLCASSLGGLAGGPEQYFGPGTRLTVT.